This is a list of T cell receptor beta chains from one sample in a study of cytomegalovirus exposure and HLA in healthy donors. Produced via immunoSEQ multiplex PCR; TCRdb's table is partial and in-frame only. This sample has roughly 77,000 clones, with about three quarters found just once. The sample comprised PBMCs. These receptors all stem from a middle-aged man in good health and CMV-seronegative. CDR3s include the opening cysteine and the closing phenylalanine or tryptophan. The order of the fields is clone size, CDR3 length, J gene, V gene, D gene, CDR3 protein, CDR3 DNA. A D gene is named only where the DNA matches it firmly. Some rows have no size entry. The others give once, few or many, or a class for an expanded clone.

few 13 TRBJ2-1 TRBV7-8 . CASSLGGPNEQFF TGTGCCAGCAGCTTGGGGGGTCCCAATGAGCAGTTCTTC
. 15 TRBJ2-2 TRBV5-4 TRBD1 CASSPDRGNTGELFF TGTGCCAGCAGCCCTGACAGGGGAAACACCGGGGAGCTGTTTTTT
few 15 TRBJ2-7 TRBV27 TRBD2 CASSIRLAGLLEQYF TGTGCCAGCAGTATTCGACTAGCGGGATTGCTCGAGCAGTACTTC
. 14 TRBJ2-2 TRBV19 TRBD2 CASIVTSGTGELFF TGTGCCAGTATTGTGACTAGCGGTACCGGGGAGCTGTTTTTT
. 11 TRBJ2-2 TRBV29-1 . CSVGRGGELFF TGCAGCGTTGGAAGAGGCGGGGAGCTGTTTTTT
. 13 TRBJ1-5 TRBV5-5 . CASSLYSNQPQHF TGTGCCAGCAGCCTCTATAGCAATCAGCCCCAGCATTTT
. 16 TRBJ2-3 TRBV5-1 . CASSLVSSAITDTQYF TGCGCCAGCAGCTTGGTGTCTAGCGCTATCACAGATACGCAGTATTTT
. 19 TRBJ1-2 TRBV4-3 . CASSQDSVGRPPLSYGYTF TGCGCCAGCAGCCAAGACTCTGTGGGCAGGCCCCCTCTGTCATATGGCTACACCTTC
once 13 TRBJ1-1 TRBV7-8 . CASSLTVNTEAFF TGTGCCAGCAGCTTAACGGTGAACACTGAAGCTTTCTTT
few 14 TRBJ2-1 TRBV10-3 . CAISELGPENEQFF TGTGCCATCAGTGAGTTGGGGCCAGAGAATGAGCAGTTCTTC
. 15 TRBJ2-1 TRBV11-3 TRBD2 CASSLIAGSYNEQFF TGTGCCAGCAGCTTAATAGCGGGTTCGTACAATGAGCAGTTCTTC
. 16 TRBJ2-2 TRBV13 TRBD2 CASSLGLAGGTGELFF TGTGCCAGCAGCTTAGGGCTAGCGGGAGGAACCGGGGAGCTGTTTTTT
. 15 TRBJ2-1 TRBV19 TRBD2 CASSITGGPYNEQFF TGTGCCAGTAGTATAACGGGAGGGCCCTACAATGAGCAGTTCTTC
. 12 TRBJ1-5 TRBV28 TRBD1 CASRTGAQPQHF TGTGCCAGCAGAACAGGGGCTCAGCCCCAGCATTTT
. 18 TRBJ2-3 TRBV9 TRBD2 CAKTGLDKSGTSTDTQYF TGTGCCAAGACGGGACTAGACAAATCAGGAACTAGCACAGATACGCAGTATTTT
few 15 TRBJ2-1 TRBV18 TRBD2 CASSPLASGYNEQFF TGTGCCAGCTCACCACTCGCTAGCGGCTACAATGAGCAGTTCTTC
. 14 TRBJ1-1 TRBV30 TRBD1 CACNRGRGNTEAFF TGTGCCTGTAACAGGGGACGGGGGAACACTGAAGCTTTCTTT
. 17 TRBJ2-2 TRBV9 TRBD2 CASSLTASGRGTGELFF TGTGCCAGCAGCCTTACCGCTAGCGGGCGAGGAACCGGGGAGCTGTTTTTT
. 16 TRBJ2-1 TRBV7-3 TRBD2 CASSTGLAGPYNEQFF TGTGCCAGCAGCACGGGACTAGCGGGTCCCTACAATGAGCAGTTCTTC
once 16 TRBJ2-3 TRBV5-1 TRBD2 CASSSSGRASTDTQYF TGCGCCAGCAGCTCTAGCGGGAGGGCGAGCACAGATACGCAGTATTTT
. 13 TRBJ2-1 TRBV6-1 . CASSRELYNEQFF TGTGCCAGCTCTCGGGAGTTGTACAATGAGCAGTTCTTC
. 18 TRBJ2-1 TRBV9 TRBD2 CASSVRTSGTISYNEQFF TGTGCCAGCAGCGTTCGGACTAGCGGGACGATCTCCTACAATGAGCAGTTCTTC
. 15 TRBJ2-1 TRBV21-1 . CASVRPRGRLHEQFF TGTGCCAGCGTCCGGCCCAGGGGGAGATTACATGAGCAGTTCTTC
. 17 TRBJ2-2 TRBV5-1 TRBD2 CASSLELAGEATGELFF TGCGCCAGCAGCTTGGAACTAGCGGGAGAGGCCACCGGGGAGCTGTTTTTT
. 13 TRBJ2-4 TRBV7-2 . CASSNSLLAIQYF TGTGCCAGCAGCAATAGCCTTCTAGCGATTCAGTACTTC
. 14 TRBJ1-5 TRBV27 . CASSPRTAHQPQHF TGTGCCAGCAGTCCCCGGACAGCCCATCAGCCCCAGCATTTT
once 18 TRBJ1-2 TRBV4-1 . CASSQGIWERKTNYGYTF TGCGCCAGCAGCCAAGGGATCTGGGAGCGGAAAACTAACTATGGCTACACCTTC
. 19 TRBJ2-3 TRBV19 TRBD2 CASSSSGRALKESTDTQYF TGTGCCAGTAGTTCTAGCGGGAGGGCGTTAAAGGAAAGCACAGATACGCAGTATTTT
. 16 TRBJ2-1 TRBV19 TRBD2 CASSRLAGGPGNEQFF TGTGCCAGTAGTAGGCTAGCGGGAGGGCCAGGGAATGAGCAGTTCTTC
few 17 TRBJ2-3 TRBV5-6 TRBD2 CASSLPTTSGSTDTQYF TGTGCCAGCAGCTTGCCGACCACTAGCGGGAGCACAGATACGCAGTATTTT
. 12 TRBJ2-2 TRBV27 . CASSFGARELFF TGTGCCAGCAGTTTTGGGGCAAGGGAGCTGTTTTTT
. 14 TRBJ2-7 TRBV5-1 TRBD2 CASSLASGRDEQYF TGCGCCAGCAGCTTGGCTAGCGGGAGGGACGAGCAGTACTTC
. 17 TRBJ2-1 TRBV19 TRBD2 CASSKGLAGVGYNEQFF TGTGCCAGTAGTAAGGGACTAGCGGGAGTAGGCTACAATGAGCAGTTCTTC
. 16 TRBJ1-2 TRBV7-6 . CASSSDPRGGSYGYTF TGTGCCAGCAGCTCAGACCCTAGGGGAGGGTCCTATGGCTACACCTTC
. 14 TRBJ2-1 TRBV29-1 TRBD2 CSVEGRGVYNEQFF TGCAGCGTTGAGGGGCGGGGGGTGTACAATGAGCAGTTCTTC
. 13 TRBJ2-5 TRBV7-2 . CASSLARQETQYF TGTGCCAGCAGCTTAGCGAGGCAAGAGACCCAGTACTTC
few 18 TRBJ2-1 TRBV29-1 TRBD2 CSVRTGLAGVTPLNEQFF TGCAGCGTCCGAACGGGACTAGCGGGAGTTACCCCTTTGAATGAGCAGTTCTTC
. 15 TRBJ1-5 TRBV4-2 . CASSQDQGANQPQHF TGTGCCAGCAGCCAAGATCAAGGGGCGAATCAGCCCCAGCATTTT
. 12 TRBJ2-7 TRBV6-5 . CASSRTADEQYF TGTGCCAGCAGTCGGACAGCTGACGAGCAGTACTTC
. 16 TRBJ2-5 TRBV15 TRBD2 CATSRSGTSGSETQYF TGTGCCACCAGCAGATCCGGGACTAGCGGGAGTGAGACCCAGTACTTC
. 15 TRBJ2-3 TRBV10-2 TRBD2 CASREAGGWTDTQYF TGCGCCAGCAGAGAAGCGGGAGGGTGGACAGATACGCAGTATTTT
few 13 TRBJ1-1 TRBV19 . CASSTSPRTEAFF TGTGCCAGTAGTACTTCTCCGCGGACTGAAGCTTTCTTT
. 17 TRBJ2-1 TRBV18 . CASSLPWRGKGYNEQFF TGTGCCAGCTCACTCCCTTGGCGCGGGAAAGGATACAATGAGCAGTTCTTC
. 14 TRBJ2-7 TRBV9 . CASSVNNRVYEQYF TGTGCCAGCAGCGTCAACAACAGGGTCTACGAGCAGTACTTC
. 15 TRBJ2-5 TRBV9 TRBD2 CASSLNGGSGETQYF TGTGCCAGCAGCCTAAACGGCGGGAGCGGGGAGACCCAGTACTTC
. 14 TRBJ2-5 TRBV4-2 . CASSQGRARETQYF TGTGCCAGCAGCCAAGGAAGAGCGCGAGAGACCCAGTACTTC
. 15 TRBJ1-3 TRBV7-6 . CASSLSSGSGNTIYF TGTGCCAGCAGCTTATCGTCAGGATCTGGAAACACCATATATTTT
. 13 TRBJ2-5 TRBV7-2 . CASSSLDRETQYF TGTGCCAGCAGCTCCCTAGACCGGGAGACCCAGTACTTC